This entry is about one T cell receptor (beta chain). This same CDR3 is encoded by further DNA sequences in the sample. Only in-frame clones appear in the TCRdb table, and some are missing; sequencing was by immunoSEQ multiplex PCR. The sample shows around 23,000 clones, roughly 80% of them seen only once. The data stem from a study of OX40 agonist ivuxolimab in advanced cancers. The CDR3 spans 15 residues. V was pared by 4 bases and J by 9 bases, with 19 bases between. The germline V gene has CDR1 MNHEY and CDR2 SMNVEV (reference sequence). V and J are TRBV27 and TRBJ2-1; the D is unclear. Sequenced here: CD4+ or CD8+ T cells sorted from blood, sampled in a trial of the OX40 agonist ivuxolimab. This receptor was identified in an adult with an advanced solid tumor such as melanoma, head and neck, liver or kidney cancer. This CDR3 is CASSYSPFRVPEQFF. The CDR3 coding sequence is TGTGCCAGCAGTTATTCCCCTTTTCGAGTTCCTGAGCAGTTCTTC.